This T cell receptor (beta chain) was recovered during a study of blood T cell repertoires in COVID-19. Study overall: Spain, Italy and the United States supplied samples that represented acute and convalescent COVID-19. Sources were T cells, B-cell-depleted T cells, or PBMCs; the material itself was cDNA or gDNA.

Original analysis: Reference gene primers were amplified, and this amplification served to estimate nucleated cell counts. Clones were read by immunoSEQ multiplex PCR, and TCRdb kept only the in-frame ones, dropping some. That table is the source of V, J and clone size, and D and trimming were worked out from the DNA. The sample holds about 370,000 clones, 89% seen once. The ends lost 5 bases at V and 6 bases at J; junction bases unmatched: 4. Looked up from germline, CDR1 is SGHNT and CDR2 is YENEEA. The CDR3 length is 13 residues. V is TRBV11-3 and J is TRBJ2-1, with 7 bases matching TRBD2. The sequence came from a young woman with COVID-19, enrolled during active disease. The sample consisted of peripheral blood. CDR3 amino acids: CASSPRLANEQFF. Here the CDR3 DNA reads TGTGCCAGCAGCCCGCGACTAGCCAATGAGCAGTTCTTC.